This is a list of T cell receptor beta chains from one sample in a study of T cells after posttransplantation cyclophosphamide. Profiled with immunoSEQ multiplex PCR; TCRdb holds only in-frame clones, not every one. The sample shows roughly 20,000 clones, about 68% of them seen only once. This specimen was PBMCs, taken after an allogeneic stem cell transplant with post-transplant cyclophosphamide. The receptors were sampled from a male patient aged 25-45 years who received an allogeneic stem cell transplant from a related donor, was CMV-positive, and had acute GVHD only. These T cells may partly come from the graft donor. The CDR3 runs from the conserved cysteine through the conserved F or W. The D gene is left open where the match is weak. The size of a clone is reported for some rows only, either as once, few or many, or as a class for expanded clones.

TGTGCCAGCAGTGGAAGGGACAGGGGGCATTTCGGCTACACCTTC,CASSGRDRGHFGYTF,TRBJ1-2,NA,TRBD1,TRBV2
TGTGCCACCGAACTTTCTGGGGCCAACGTCCTGACTTTC,CATELSGANVLTF,TRBJ2-6,NA,NA,TRBV19
TGTGCCAGCAGCTTAGGCGCGGGGACCGCAGATACGCAGTATTTT,CASSLGAGTADTQYF,TRBJ2-3,NA,NA,TRBV13
TGCGCCAGCAGCCAAGGGGACAGGGGATACTATGGCTACACCTTC,CASSQGDRGYYGYTF,TRBJ1-2,NA,TRBD1,TRBV4-3
TGTGCCAGCAGCCTGACCGGGGGGAACACTGAAGCTTTCTTT,CASSLTGGNTEAFF,TRBJ1-1,NA,NA,TRBV7-2
TGTGCCAGCAGCTCGGGACTGTCCCTTGAGCAGTTCTTC,CASSSGLSLEQFF,TRBJ2-1,NA,NA,TRBV7-2
TGCGCCAGCAGCCCCCCGGACAGGGGGTTCTACGAGCAGTACTTC,CASSPPDRGFYEQYF,TRBJ2-7,NA,TRBD1,TRBV4-1
TGTGCCAGCAGTGTCGACAGTACCTACGAGCAGTACTTC,CASSVDSTYEQYF,TRBJ2-7,few,NA,TRBV2
TGTGCCAGCAGCGTACAGGGGGCGACGCAGTATTTT,CASSVQGATQYF,TRBJ2-3,NA,TRBD1,TRBV9
TGTGCCAGCAGCATGGGACAGGGGAACAATGAGCAGTTCTTC,CASSMGQGNNEQFF,TRBJ2-1,few,TRBD1,TRBV9
TGTGCCAGCAGTTCCTCACTACCAGACACAGATACGCAGTATTTT,CASSSSLPDTDTQYF,TRBJ2-3,NA,NA,TRBV27
TGTGCCATCAGTCAGAAAGGACAGAACACCGGGGAGCTGTTTTTT,CAISQKGQNTGELFF,TRBJ2-2,once,NA,TRBV10-3
TGTGCCAGCAGCCAAGGACAAGGGGTCCCCAGCTCCTACGAGCAGTACTTC,CASSQGQGVPSSYEQYF,TRBJ2-7,NA,NA,TRBV14
TGTGCCTGGCGGGGACAGGCCCACTACGAGCAGTACTTC,CAWRGQAHYEQYF,TRBJ2-7,NA,TRBD1,TRBV30
TGTGCCAGCAGGGGACAGGGCGCCACCGGGGAGCTGTTTTTT,CASRGQGATGELFF,TRBJ2-2,NA,TRBD1,TRBV4-2
TGTGCCAGCAGCTTAAGGAGCGGGGGGGCCGGTATGGGTAGGGAGACCCAGTACTTC,CASSLRSGGAGMGRETQYF,TRBJ2-5,NA,TRBD2,TRBV7-2
TGTGCCAGCTCATCAGGGGGCTTGAACACTGAAGCTTTCTTT,CASSSGGLNTEAFF,TRBJ1-1,NA,TRBD1,TRBV18
TGCGCCAGCAGGCCGGGACTAGCGGAGACCCAGTACTTC,CASRPGLAETQYF,TRBJ2-5,NA,TRBD2,TRBV5-1
TGTGCCAGCAGTGGAGACAGTCAAGAGAGCTATGGCTACACCTTC,CASSGDSQESYGYTF,TRBJ1-2,NA,NA,TRBV25-1
TGTGCCAGCAGCGTAGCTGGAGGTCTCGAGCAGTACTTC,CASSVAGGLEQYF,TRBJ2-7,NA,NA,TRBV9
TGTGCCAGCAGCTTGGCTGTGGCAGGGCGTCGGGAAAAACTGTTTTTT,CASSLAVAGRREKLFF,TRBJ1-4,NA,NA,TRBV5-4
TGTGCCAGCTCACCCGGACAGGTTGATCAGCCCCAGCATTTT,CASSPGQVDQPQHF,TRBJ1-5,NA,TRBD1,TRBV18
TGTGCCATCAAGCCGGGACAGGGGGCTTCGAATTCACCCCTCCACTTT,CAIKPGQGASNSPLHF,TRBJ1-6,many,TRBD1,TRBV10-3
TGCAGCGTTGAAGGCCACACGATCACTGAAGCTTTCTTT,CSVEGHTITEAFF,TRBJ1-1,few,NA,TRBV29-1
TGCAGCGTCCAAGGGGCAGCAAGCACAGATACGCAGTATTTT,CSVQGAASTDTQYF,TRBJ2-3,NA,NA,TRBV29-1
TGTGCCAGTAAGCCAGGGATCTCTGGGGCCAACGTCCTGACTTTC,CASKPGISGANVLTF,TRBJ2-6,NA,NA,TRBV19
TGTGCCAGCAGCTTGATGATGTCAGGGGGGCAGCCCCAGCATTTT,CASSLMMSGGQPQHF,TRBJ1-5,few,TRBD1,TRBV5-6
TGTGCCAGCAGCCTAGCGGGGGGTGAGCAGTTCTTC,CASSLAGGEQFF,TRBJ2-1,NA,TRBD2,TRBV7-3
TGTGCCAGCAGTGAGAGGGGAGACAGGGACGGCTACACCTTC,CASSERGDRDGYTF,TRBJ1-2,NA,TRBD1,TRBV6-1
TGCGCCAGCAGCCAAGACACTAGCGGCCGCACAGATACGCAGTATTTT,CASSQDTSGRTDTQYF,TRBJ2-3,NA,TRBD2,TRBV4-3
TGCGCCAGCAGCCAAATACAACTAGCGGACAATGAGCAGTTCTTC,CASSQIQLADNEQFF,TRBJ2-1,NA,TRBD2,TRBV4-1
TGCGCCAGCAGCCAGTTGGACGGGACTACCGAGCAGTACTTC,CASSQLDGTTEQYF,TRBJ2-7,NA,TRBD2,TRBV7-2
TGTGCCAGCTCACCATCGGCAGGTGGCTACACCTTC,CASSPSAGGYTF,TRBJ1-2,few,NA,TRBV18
TGCAGTCGACTAGTCACAGATACGCAGTATTTT,CSRLVTDTQYF,TRBJ2-3,once,NA,TRBV20-1
TGTGCCAGCAGCGAAGGGACAACCGTGTCGCAGTACTTC,CASSEGTTVSQYF,TRBJ2-7,NA,NA,TRBV11-2